This record looks at one TCR beta chain sequence and its context. Its recognized antigen is unknown. No base quality values were provided; no much bigger clone lies one nucleotide off. The data originate from a study of CD8 T cells in ankylosing spondylitis (dated 2017 in TCRdb). For the study in its entirety: To find TCR variants linked to disease, the study profiled T cell receptor beta repertoires in ankylosing spondylitis patients and healthy donors. In total, the full study cohort was made up of some 110 healthy donors and 25 to 30 ankylosing spondylitis patients. Samples of peripheral blood were taken, and for ankylosing spondylitis patients, synovial fluid was collected as well.

The germline V gene (reference sequence) specifies MNHEY as CDR1 and SMNVEV as CDR2. V gives up 2 bases and J gives up 6 bases, and the segment between their germline ends measures 20 bases. The CDR3 starts with the cysteine, ends with the phenylalanine, and has 17 residues. Of all the DNA, just the CDR3 is kept, 51 bases in frame from base 1. Study-wide findings and limitations: In peripheral blood, the disease-linked clones were found at relatively low frequencies and had a CD8+ phenotype. According to the report, matched synovial fluid samples from ankylosing spondylitis patients were significantly enriched for the disease-linked clones. Blood from ankylosing spondylitis patients appeared to be characterized by a TCR beta motif made up of seven or eight highly homologous amino acid variants. Some of the motif variants had been reported before in the synovial fluid and blood of reactive arthritis patients, a finding that suggests common disease-initiation mechanisms.

Sequencing took place on an Illumina HiSeq 2500. Quantitative 5'-RACE with molecular barcodes was used to prepare TCR beta libraries. The study's own analysis went as follows. To identify disease-linked TCR variants, a new computational method was used, one built on a probabilistic model of VDJ rearrangement. TCRdb trimmed the raw reads at Q25, called clones with MiXCR and kept productive beta chains. CDR3 protein sequences are deduplicated, and each keeps its most common genes and DNA. TCRdb's processing, not the authors' own work, is the source of the V and J calls. The sample table lists roughly 300,000 distinct CDR3 sequences, 6.5% to 10% of them with a count of one. More than 14% of the sample goes to the ten largest clones.

Source material: blood, either unsorted or a sorted T cell fraction (not recorded which). This receptor was obtained from a male donor with ankylosing spondylitis. The chain links TRBV27 with TRBJ2-1; no D gene call is confident. This receptor carries the CDR3 CASSLGVRARGVNEQFF. The DNA sequence is as follows: TGTGCCAGCAGTTTAGGTGTTAGGGCCCGAGGAGTCAATGAGCAGTTCTTC.